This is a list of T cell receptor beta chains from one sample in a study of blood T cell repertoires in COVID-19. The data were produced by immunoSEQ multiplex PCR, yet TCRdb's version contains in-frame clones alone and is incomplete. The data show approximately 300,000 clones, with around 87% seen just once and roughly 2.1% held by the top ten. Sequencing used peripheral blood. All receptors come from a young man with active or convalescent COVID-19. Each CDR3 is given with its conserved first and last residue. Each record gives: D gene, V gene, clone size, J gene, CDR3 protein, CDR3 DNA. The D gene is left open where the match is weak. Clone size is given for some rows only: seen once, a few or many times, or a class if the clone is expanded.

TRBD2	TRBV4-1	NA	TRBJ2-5	CASSHTSGSPETQYF	TGCGCCAGCAGCCATACTAGCGGGAGCCCAGAGACCCAGTACTTC
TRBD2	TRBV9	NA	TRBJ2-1	CASSTSGGLYNEQFF	TGTGCCAGCAGCACTAGCGGGGGGCTGTACAATGAGCAGTTCTTC
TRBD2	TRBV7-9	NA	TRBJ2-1	CASSPGLVYEQFF	TGTGCCAGCAGCCCGGGACTAGTCTATGAGCAGTTCTTC
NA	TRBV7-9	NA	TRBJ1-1	CASLGADPVPVTEAFF	TGTGCCAGCTTAGGGGCGGACCCCGTTCCTGTCACTGAAGCTTTCTTT
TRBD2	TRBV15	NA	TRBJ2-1	CATSSLRQRGYNEQFF	TGTGCCACCAGCTCCCTTCGCCAGCGGGGCTACAATGAGCAGTTCTTC
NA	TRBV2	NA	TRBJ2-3	CASGAKVQWDTQYF	TGTGCCTCTGGGGCGAAGGTTCAGTGGGATACGCAGTATTTT
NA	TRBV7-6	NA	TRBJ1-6	CASSFGGSSPLHF	TGTGCCAGCAGCTTCGGGGGTTCGTCACCCCTCCACTTT
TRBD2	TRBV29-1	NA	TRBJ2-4	CSAEGLNKGIQYF	TGCAGCGCTGAGGGACTAAACAAAGGCATTCAGTACTTC
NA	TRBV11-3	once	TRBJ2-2	CASSPRVGELFF	TGTGCCAGCAGCCCTCGTGTCGGGGAGCTGTTTTTT
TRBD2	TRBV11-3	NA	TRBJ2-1	CASSRGTSGYNEQFF	TGTGCCAGCAGCCGTGGGACTAGCGGTTACAATGAGCAGTTCTTC
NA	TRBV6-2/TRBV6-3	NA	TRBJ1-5	CASSYSRPNQPQHF	TGTGCCAGCAGTTACTCGCGTCCCAATCAGCCCCAGCATTTT
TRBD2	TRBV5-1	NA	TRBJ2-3	CASSLVLSGGPTDTQYF	TGCGCCAGCAGCTTGGTCCTGTCGGGGGGGCCCACAGATACGCAGTATTTT
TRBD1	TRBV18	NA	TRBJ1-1	CASSTGTGEAFF	TGTGCCAGCTCAACCGGGACAGGGGAGGCTTTCTTT
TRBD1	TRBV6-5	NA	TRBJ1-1	CASSYTGGGGTEAFF	TGTGCCAGCAGTTATACAGGGGGCGGCGGCACTGAAGCTTTCTTT
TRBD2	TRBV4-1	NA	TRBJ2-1	CASSQVGGRSNEQFF	TGCGCCAGCAGCCAAGTGGGGGGGAGATCCAATGAGCAGTTCTTC
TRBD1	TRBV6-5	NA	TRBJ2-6	CASSRRQGQDVLTF	TGTGCCAGCAGTCGCAGACAGGGCCAGGACGTCCTGACTTTC
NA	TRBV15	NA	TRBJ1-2	CATSRVESPDYGYTF	TGTGCCACCAGCAGAGTGGAGTCCCCTGACTATGGCTACACCTTC
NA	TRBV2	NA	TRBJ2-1	CASKPVRRDNEQFF	TGTGCCAGCAAACCGGTTCGACGGGACAATGAGCAGTTCTTC
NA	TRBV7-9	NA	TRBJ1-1	CASSLVFSGTEAFF	TGTGCCAGCAGCTTAGTATTCTCAGGCACTGAAGCTTTCTTT
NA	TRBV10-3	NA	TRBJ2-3	CAIGSGASSTDTQYF	TGTGCCATCGGTAGCGGAGCTTCTAGCACAGATACGCAGTATTTT
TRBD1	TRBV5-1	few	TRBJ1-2	CASGGQGGYGYTF	TGCGCCAGCGGGGGACAGGGCGGCTATGGCTACACCTTC
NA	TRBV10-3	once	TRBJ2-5	CAISGTVGETQYF	TGTGCCATCAGTGGGACAGTAGGGGAGACCCAGTACTTC
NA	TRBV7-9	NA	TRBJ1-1	CAGRTPMNTEAFF	TGTGCCGGCCGAACCCCAATGAACACTGAAGCTTTCTTT
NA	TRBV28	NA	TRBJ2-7	CASTNDRQPLRPEQYF	TGTGCCAGCACCAACGACAGACAGCCACTCCGGCCCGAGCAGTACTTC
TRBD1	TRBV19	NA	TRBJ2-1	CASRPGQGASGSYNEQFF	TGTGCCAGTAGGCCGGGACAGGGGGCGTCCGGATCCTACAATGAGCAGTTCTTC
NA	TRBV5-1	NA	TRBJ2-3	CASSLVPESTDTQYF	TGCGCCAGCAGCTTGGTTCCGGAGAGCACAGATACGCAGTATTTT
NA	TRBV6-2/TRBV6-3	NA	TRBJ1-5	CASSWTQVGDQPQHF	TGTGCCAGCAGTTGGACACAGGTTGGAGATCAGCCCCAGCATTTT
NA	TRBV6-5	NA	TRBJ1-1	CASSYGSTEAFF	TGTGCCAGCAGTTACGGGAGCACTGAAGCTTTCTTT
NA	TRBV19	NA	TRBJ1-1	CASSPIVGADENTEAFF	TGTGCCAGTAGTCCGATCGTTGGGGCGGATGAGAACACTGAAGCTTTCTTT
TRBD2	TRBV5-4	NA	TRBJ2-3	CASSPGTSGRTDTQYF	TGTGCCAGCAGCCCCGGGACTAGCGGGAGGACAGATACGCAGTATTTT
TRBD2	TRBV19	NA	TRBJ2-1	CASSIGLAGVKGEQFF	TGTGCCAGTAGTATCGGACTAGCGGGGGTAAAGGGGGAGCAGTTCTTC
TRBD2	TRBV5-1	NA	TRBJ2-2	CASSILAGANTGELFF	TGCGCCAGCAGCATATTAGCGGGAGCGAACACCGGGGAGCTGTTTTTT
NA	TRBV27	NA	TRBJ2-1	CASSTMERSSYNEQFF	TGTGCCAGCAGTACCATGGAGCGGAGCTCCTACAATGAGCAGTTCTTC
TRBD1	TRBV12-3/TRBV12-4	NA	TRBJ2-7	CASSLWDSYEQYF	TGTGCCAGCAGCCTCTGGGACAGCTACGAGCAGTACTTC
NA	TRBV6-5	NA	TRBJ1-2	CASTIRGGYGYTF	TGTGCCAGCACGATAAGGGGGGGCTATGGCTACACCTTC
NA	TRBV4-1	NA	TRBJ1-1	CASSHGQKNTEAFF	TGCGCCAGCAGCCATGGACAGAAGAACACTGAAGCTTTCTTT
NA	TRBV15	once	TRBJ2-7	CATSREGVYYEQYF	TGTGCCACCAGCAGAGAAGGGGTTTACTACGAGCAGTACTTC
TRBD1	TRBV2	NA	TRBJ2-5	CASSGQGLETQYF	TGTGCCAGCAGTGGACAGGGTCTAGAGACCCAGTACTTC
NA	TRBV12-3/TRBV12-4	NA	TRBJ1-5	CASSPGRGGHF	TGTGCCAGCAGTCCGGGGAGGGGGGGACATTTT
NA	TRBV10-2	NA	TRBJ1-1	CASNVNRNTEAFF	TGCGCCAGCAACGTCAACAGGAACACTGAAGCTTTCTTT
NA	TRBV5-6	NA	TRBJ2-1	CASSLILANNEQFF	TGTGCCAGCAGCTTGATACTAGCAAACAATGAGCAGTTCTTC
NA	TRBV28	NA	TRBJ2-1	CASSLWGREVKFF	TGTGCCAGCAGTTTATGGGGCAGGGAAGTGAAGTTCTTC
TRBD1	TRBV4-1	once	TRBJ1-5	CASSQSTPSTGRSNQPQHF	TGCGCCAGCAGCCAATCAACGCCATCGACAGGGCGAAGCAATCAGCCCCAGCATTTT
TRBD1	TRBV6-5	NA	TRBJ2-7	CASMAPGQGAYEQYF	TGTGCCAGCATGGCACCGGGACAGGGGGCCTACGAGCAGTACTTC
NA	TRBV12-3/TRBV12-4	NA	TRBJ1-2	CASSSRLYGYTF	TGTGCCAGCAGTTCTCGACTTTATGGCTACACCTTC
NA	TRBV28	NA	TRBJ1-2	CASSFSDYGYTF	TGTGCCAGCAGTTTCAGCGACTATGGCTACACCTTC
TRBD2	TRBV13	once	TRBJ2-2	CASSTLTSGRAIGELFF	TGTGCCAGCAGCACCCTGACTAGCGGGAGGGCCATCGGGGAGCTGTTTTTT
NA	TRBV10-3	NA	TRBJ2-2	CAISWFGREPNTGELFF	TGTGCCATCAGTTGGTTTGGGCGGGAACCGAACACCGGGGAGCTGTTTTTT
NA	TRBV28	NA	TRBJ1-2	CASSLSVGAYGYTF	TGTGCCAGCAGTTTATCGGTAGGAGCCTATGGCTACACCTTC
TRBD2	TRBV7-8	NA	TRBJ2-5	CASSLGGLAGDRETQYF	TGTGCCAGCAGCTTAGGTGGGCTAGCGGGAGACCGGGAGACCCAGTACTTC
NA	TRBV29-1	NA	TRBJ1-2	CSVAQEMRGYTF	TGCAGCGTTGCACAGGAAATGCGCGGCTACACCTTC
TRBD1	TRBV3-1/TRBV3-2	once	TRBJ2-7	CASSQGRTGTYEQYF	TGTGCCAGCAGCCAAGGAAGGACAGGGACCTACGAGCAGTACTTC
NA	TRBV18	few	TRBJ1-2	CASSPMDTNYGYTF	TGTGCCAGCTCACCCATGGACACGAACTATGGCTACACCTTC
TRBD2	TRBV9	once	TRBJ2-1	CASSVDPSGLVEQFF	TGTGCCAGCAGCGTAGATCCTAGCGGACTAGTTGAGCAGTTCTTC
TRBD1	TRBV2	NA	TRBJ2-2	CASWSGQGIPNTGELFF	TGTGCCAGCTGGTCGGGACAGGGAATTCCGAACACCGGGGAGCTGTTTTTT
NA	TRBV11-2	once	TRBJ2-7	CASSLLPYYEQYF	TGTGCCAGCAGCTTACTACCATACTACGAGCAGTACTTC
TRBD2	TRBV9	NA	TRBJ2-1	CASSVGRGGVNYNEQFF	TGTGCCAGCAGCGTAGGTCGGGGGGGAGTCAACTACAATGAGCAGTTCTTC